This T cell receptor (beta chain) was documented in a study of T cell responses to AZD1222 COVID-19 vaccine. Method: immunoSEQ multiplex PCR; TCRdb's copy keeps in-frame clones and lacks some. This sample has around 78,000 clones, with roughly 90% found just once. Germline V gene sequence: CDR1 MNHEY, CDR2 SMNVEV (reference sequence). The CDR3 is 15 amino acids. V was shortened by 3 bases and J by 4 bases, with 13 bases between the two germline ends. The sequence came from an adult who received the AZD1222 COVID-19 vaccine. The chain links TRBV27 to TRBJ2-1, with no clear D. Sequencing used peripheral blood, obtained 28 days after the second AZD1222 dose. The CDR3 region is CASSFLGEKYNEQFF. CDR3 DNA sequence: TGTGCCAGCAGTTTTCTGGGCGAGAAGTACAATGAGCAGTTCTTC.